Following are 10 T cell receptor beta chains from one sample sequenced in a study of blood T cell repertoires in COVID-19. Clones were read by immunoSEQ multiplex PCR, and TCRdb kept only the in-frame ones, dropping some. This sample yields about 120,000 clones, of which 90% are seen a single time; 1.8% belongs to the top ten. The sample consisted of peripheral blood. These receptor sequences come from a human donor with active COVID-19. The donor label of this sample is uncertain.

This clone has only one observation. The CDR3 sequence: CASSSLGDTYNEQFF. The CDR3 DNA reads TGTGCCAGCAGCTCGCTGGGGGACACCTACAATGAGCAGTTCTTC. The chain uses TRBV6-5 and TRBJ2-1, with a tentative D call TRBD1 (6 bases). Trimming cost V 6 bases and J 2 bases, with 14 bases left between them. The length of the CDR3 is 15 residues. CDR1 and CDR2 (germline): MNHEY, SVGAGI.

The chain carries TRBV6-5 and TRBJ1-2; 8 bases agree with TRBD1. The length of the CDR3 is 15 residues. Trimming at V came to 2 bases and at J to 4 bases, leaving 6 bases not matched to a gene. Per germline, CDR1 MNHEY and CDR2 SVGAGI. The CDR3 reads CASSYARGHRYGYTF. The CDR3 DNA reads TGTGCCAGCAGTTACGCCAGGGGGCATCGCTATGGCTACACCTTC.

The chain joins TRBV10-3 to TRBJ2-7; a weak D match, TRBD1 (7 bases). The CDR3 sequence is 13 residues long. Germline assignment: CDR1 ENHRY and CDR2 SYGVKD. With 7 bases removed from V and 2 bases from J, the gap between germline ends came to 12 bases. CDR3 residues: CAITPGGTYEQYF. In DNA form, the CDR3 reads TGTGCCATCACCCCAGGGGGGACCTACGAGCAGTACTTC.

The V gene is TRBV6-2 or TRBV6-3, the J gene TRBJ2-1; TRBD2 matches 15 bases. There are 20 residues in the CDR3. CDR1 MNHEY and CDR2 SVGEGT come from the germline V gene. V dropped 3 bases and J dropped 1; count of bases not matched to a gene: 10. CDR3 sequence (DNA): TGTGCCAGCAGTTATAGGACCGGGACTAGCGGGGGGTTTTCCTACAATGAGCAGTTCTTC. Translation gives CASSYRTGTSGGFSYNEQFF.

V gene TRBV4-3 combines with J gene TRBJ1-3, with 8 bases lining up with TRBD1. The length of the CDR3 is 17 residues. Looked up from germline, CDR1 is LGHNA and CDR2 is YSLEER. V lost 4 bases and J lost 0; bases outside the gene matches: 8. The CDR3 DNA is TGCGCCAGCAGCCGAATAAACAGGGGGGGCTCTGGAAACACCATATATTTT. Residues: CASSRINRGGSGNTIYF.

The CDR3 DNA reads TGTGCCAGCAGCCCAGGACAGGGAATTACGAACACCGGGGAGCTGTTTTTT. Its protein is CASSPGQGITNTGELFF. V gene TRBV7-9 combines with J gene TRBJ2-2; 8 bases are a match to TRBD1. V lost 5 bases, J lost 0 bases, and 8 bases stayed unmatched. The CDR3 consists of 17 residues. The germline gives CDR1 SEHNR, CDR2 FQNEAQ (reference sequence). Supplemented by reference TRBV7-9 and TRBJ2-2, the full variable domain reads DTGVSQNPRHKITKRGQNVTFRCDPISEHNRLYWYRQTLGQGPEFLTYFQNEAQLEKSRLLSDRFSAERPKGSFSTLEIQRTEQGDSAMYLCASSPGQGITNTGELFFGEGSRLTVL.

This chain uses TRBV19 with TRBJ1-1, with 7 bases aligning to TRBD1. The CDR3 length is 15 residues. The germline V gene encodes CDR1 LNHDA and CDR2 SQIVND (reference sequence). V dropped 5 bases and J dropped 0; count of bases not matched to a gene: 6. This chain's CDR3 is CASSPRDRMNTEAFF. Written as DNA, the CDR3 is TGTGCCAGTAGTCCGAGGGACAGAATGAACACTGAAGCTTTCTTT.

This clone was picked up one time. The V gene is TRBV28, the J gene TRBJ2-5, with a possible D match to TRBD2 (6 bases). Looked up from germline, CDR1 is MDHEN and CDR2 is SYDVKM. Trimming cost V 5 bases and J 5 bases, with 12 bases left between them. This CDR3 region has 13 residues. Written as DNA, the CDR3 is TGTGCCAGCAGTCCAACTAGCTGGGAGACCCAGTACTTC. It codes for CASSPTSWETQYF.

The chain employs TRBV7-8 and TRBJ2-6; no clear D. The germline V gene encodes CDR1 SGHVS and CDR2 FQNEAQ. V lost 4 bases and J 1 base, leaving 17 bases between the germline ends. The CDR3 consists of 18 residues. CDR3 nucleotides: TGTGCCAGCAGCTCTTTAGTACGCATTTCTTCTGGGGCCAACGTCCTGACTTTC. Its translation: CASSSLVRISSGANVLTF.

The V and J genes are TRBV11-2 and TRBJ2-7, with D perhaps matching TRBD1 (5 bases). Germline V gene lookup returns CDR1 SGHAT and CDR2 FQNNGV. CDR3 length: 14 residues. V lost 3 bases to trimming and J lost 2 bases, with 11 bases between them. CDR3 nucleotide sequence: TGTGCCAGCAGCTTTCCGGGCAGGGCCTACGAGCAGTACTTC. Translated, it gives CASSFPGRAYEQYF. Full variable domain (outside the CDR3, taken from reference TRBV11-2 and TRBJ2-7): EAGVAQSPRYKIIEKRQSVAFWCNPISGHATLYWYQQILGQGPKLLIQFQNNGVVDDSQLPKDRFSAERLKGVDSTLKIQPAKLEDSAVYLCASSFPGRAYEQYFGPGTRLTVT.